Each of the 9 T cell receptor beta chains below was sequenced from the same sample in a study of cytomegalovirus exposure and HLA in healthy donors (dated by TCRdb to about 2017). The library was obtained by the immunoSEQ multiplex PCR assay. For the multiplex PCR, a mixture combining 60 forward primers for TCR Vbeta segments and 13 reverse primers for TCR Jbeta segments was used. In its TCRdb copy, this immuneACCESS table keeps in-frame sequences only and misses some clones. Where compared with another copy, unresolved V genes explain less than half of these, and the others have no known cause. This sample comprises about 170,000 clones, roughly 79% of them detected only once. Of the sample, around 1.9% falls within the top ten clones. The source material was PBMCs. These receptors all come from a woman aged 25 to 39 in good health and CMV-seropositive.

This clone has only one observation. The chain uses TRBV5-4 and TRBJ2-1, with TRBD1 identical over 9 bases. V shed 4 bases and J 7 bases; nucleotides not matched to a gene: 3. Germline CDR1 and CDR2: SGHNT and YYREEE (reference sequence). This CDR3 is 13 amino acids long. CDR3 amino acids: CASSRTGANEQFF. The CDR3 DNA sequence: TGTGCCAGCAGCCGGACAGGGGCGAATGAGCAGTTCTTC.

This sequence joins TRBV15 and TRBJ1-4; 7 nucleotides align to TRBD1. CDR1 and CDR2 from the germline V gene are LNHNV and YYDKDF (reference sequence). The V and J ends lost 0 bases and 5 bases, in that order; junction bases with no gene match: 6. This CDR3 spans 16 amino acids. The CDR3: CATSRDPSGGNEKLFF. The CDR3, as DNA: TGTGCCACCAGCAGAGATCCGTCAGGGGGAAATGAAAAACTGTTTTTT.

This clone has only a few counts. The chain combines TRBV6-5 with TRBJ2-5, with 8 positions matching TRBD1. V was clipped by 9 bases and J by 4 bases; unmatched bases: 4. The CDR3 is made up of 12 amino acids. Germline V lookup: CDR1 MNHEY, CDR2 SVGAGI. This chain's CDR3 is CARITGGETQYF. CDR3 bases: TGTGCCAGGATCACAGGGGGAGAGACCCAGTACTTC.

The genes are TRBV7-2 and TRBJ2-1, with TRBD2 identical over 11 bases. Germline loops: CDR1 SGHTA, CDR2 FQGNSA. The J segment lost 3 bases and the V segment lost 5 bases, leaving 15 bases of the junction unmatched. The CDR3 loop spans 19 amino acids. CDR3 protein: CASSPLATSGTVIYNEQFF. CDR3 DNA sequence: TGTGCCAGCAGCCCCTTAGCGACTAGCGGGACCGTGATCTACAATGAGCAGTTCTTC.

The rearrangement uses TRBV25-1 and TRBJ2-5, with TRBD1 as a possible D gene (7 bases). CDR3 size: 15 residues. CDR1 and CDR2 (germline): MGHDK, SYGVNS. The V end lost 4 bases, the J end lost 4 bases, and 16 bases lay between the germline ends. The CDR3 DNA reads as TGTGCCAGCAGTGGTTTCAGGGGGGTATCAGAGACCCAGTACTTC. Translating gives CASSGFRGVSETQYF.

The V and J genes are TRBV5-1 and TRBJ2-5; TRBD2 matches 8 bases. Germline V CDR1 and CDR2: SGHRS, YFSETQ. The CDR3 is 17 residues long. V shed 0 bases, J shed 0 bases, and the junction held 7 bases outside the gene matches. CDR3 amino acids: CASSLVAGLENQETQYF. The CDR3 coding sequence is TGCGCCAGCAGCTTGGTAGCGGGACTAGAAAACCAAGAGACCCAGTACTTC.

The chain recombines TRBV5-1 with TRBJ2-5, with TRBD1 as a possible D gene (6 bases). CDR3 length: 16 amino acids. The V gene's germline CDR1 is SGHRS and CDR2 YFSETQ. Trimming took off 1 base at V and 2 bases at J, with 15 bases between the two ends. The CDR3 spells CASSLLGRGTQETQYF. For the CDR3, the DNA is TGCGCCAGCAGCTTGCTAGGCAGGGGAACACAAGAGACCCAGTACTTC.

Here the CDR3 DNA reads TGTGCCTGGAGGCCGAAACAGAACACTGAAGCTTTCTTT. Its translation: CAWRPKQNTEAFF. The V call is TRBV30, the J call TRBJ1-1; no reliable D call. The CDR3 contains 13 residues. Germline V gives CDR1 GTSNPN, CDR2 SVGIG (reference sequence). V was clipped by 3 bases and J by 1 base, with 9 bases between them.

In DNA, the CDR3 is TGTGCCAGCAGTGAATTAGGGGGACAGGGGCGAAGCTACGAGCAGTACGTC. It translates to CASSELGGQGRSYEQYV. V and J are TRBV25-1 and TRBJ2-7, with 10 bases aligning to TRBD1. The length of the CDR3 is 17 residues. CDR1 is MGHDK, CDR2 SYGVNS, per germline. The junction had 9 bases not matched to a gene; V was cut back by 1 base and J by 3 bases.